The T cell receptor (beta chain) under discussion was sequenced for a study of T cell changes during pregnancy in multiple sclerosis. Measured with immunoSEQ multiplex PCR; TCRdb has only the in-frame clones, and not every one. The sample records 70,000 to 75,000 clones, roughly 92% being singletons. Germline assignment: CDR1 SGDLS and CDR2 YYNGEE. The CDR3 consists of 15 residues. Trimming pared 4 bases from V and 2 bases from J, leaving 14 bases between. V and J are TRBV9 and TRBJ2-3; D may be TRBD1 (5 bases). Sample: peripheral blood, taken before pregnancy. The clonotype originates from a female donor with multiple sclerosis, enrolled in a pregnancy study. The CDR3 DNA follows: TGTGCCAGCAGCCCCTACTGGGGCATCACAGATACGCAGTATTTT. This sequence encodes CASSPYWGITDTQYF.